This TCR beta chain was obtained from a study of T cells after yellow fever vaccination. Across the study: SMART-Seq v4 Ultra Low Input handled preparation of low-cell-number fractions. The study's findings and limits: Abundant clonotypes from the bulk population could get into FACS-sorted repertoires as contaminants. Clonotype sharing between CD4 and CD8 compartments was small.

5'RACE template switching produced TCR cDNA carrying a universal primer site and UMIs. TCRdb processed the 5' RACE reads anew with MiXCR; each CDR3 protein has one entry. The sample has about 300,000 distinct CDR3 sequences; around 7% are singletons. Germline CDR1 reads MNHEY; CDR2 reads SMNVEV (reference sequence). Trimming removed 7 bases from V and 4 bases from J, with 19 bases in between. The CDR3 totals 15 residues. Of note for this clonotype: The antigen remains undetermined.

The sample was PBMCs, taken about 41 days after the first yellow fever vaccination. The clonotype originates from a man between 18 and 35 years old who received the YFV17D yellow fever vaccine. This chain uses TRBV27 with TRBJ1-1; a possible D gene is TRBD1 (5 bases). The CDR3 region has the DNA TGTGCCAGCACTCCGTACGGGGCTGTGGGCACTGAAGCTTTCTTT. Protein product: CASTPYGAVGTEAFF.